This T cell receptor (beta chain) was recorded in a study of a mutant IDH1 vaccine in newly diagnosed glioma. Study conclusions and caveats: Pseudoprogression appeared independent of alterations in top peripheral clonotypes.

Time point here: week 47, end of study. Every vaccination contained 300 ug of the mutant IDH1 20-mer peptide and was paired with topical imiquimod. Assay used: immunoSEQ multiplex PCR; TCRdb lists only in-frame clones, some missing. Of around 94,000 clones in the sample, over 85% are singletons; the top ten hold roughly 0.81%. The CDR3 extends over 18 amino acids. V dropped 4 bases and J dropped 6; count of bases not matched to a gene: 16. CDR1 MNHNS and CDR2 SASEGT come from the germline V gene. Points on this clone: Antigen specificity is unknown.

The chain uses TRBV6-1 and TRBJ2-1; 9 positions agree with TRBD2. The sample was PBMCs, taken from a glioma patient whose treatment included an IDH1 peptide vaccine. This clonotype was obtained from a woman aged 45 to 65 with glioma. CDR3 in DNA: TGTGCCAGCAGTGGGGTGCTAGCGGGAAGGGGCCACGGCAATGAGCAGTTCTTC. It codes for CASSGVLAGRGHGNEQFF.